A selection of T cell receptor beta chains follows, all from one sample in a study of T cells in Graves' hyperthyroidism and ophthalmopathy. In TCRdb, the multiplex PCR reads were re-called with MiXCR into one record per CDR3 protein. The data hold around 440,000 distinct CDR3 sequences, with more than 15% observed a single time. The material sequenced was blood. The receptors here all came from a woman between 18 and 29 years old with Graves' hyperthyroidism. The CDR3 runs from the conserved cysteine through the conserved F or W. D genes are given only for firm matches. Clone sizes are given selectively: once, few, many, or a class where the clone is expanded.

len	d_gene	v_gene	j_gene	abundance	CDR3aa	CDR3nt
18	TRBD2	TRBV5-1	TRBJ2-3	NA	CASSVMGLAGDSTDTQYF	TGCGCCAGCAGTGTGATGGGACTAGCGGGGGACAGCACAGATACGCAGTATTTT
15	TRBD1	TRBV7-9	TRBJ2-7	many	CASSLEGQSSYEQYF	TGTGCCAGCAGCTTAGAGGGACAGAGCTCCTACGAGCAGTACTTC
15	TRBD1	TRBV10-3	TRBJ2-7	NA	CAISERTGFSYEQYF	TGTGCCATCAGTGAGCGGACAGGATTTTCCTACGAGCAGTACTTC
15	NA	TRBV15	TRBJ1-2	many	CATSRDRVSNYGYTF	TGTGCCACCAGCAGAGACAGGGTATCTAACTATGGCTACACCTTC
13	TRBD1	TRBV24-1	TRBJ1-2	few	CATSAGQGYGYTF	TGTGCCACCAGTGCAGGACAGGGCTATGGCTACACCTTC
14	TRBD2	TRBV3-1	TRBJ2-1	NA	CASSLRDLAGERIF	TGTGCCAGCAGCCTTAGGGATCTAGCGGGAGAAAGGATCTTC
14	TRBD2	TRBV20-1	TRBJ2-1	few	CSANSGNLHNEQFF	TGCAGTGCTAATAGCGGGAACCTTCACAATGAGCAGTTCTTC
17	TRBD2	TRBV7-2	TRBJ2-3	NA	CASSFRLAGGGTDTQYF	TGTGCCAGCAGCTTTCGACTAGCGGGGGGGGGGACAGATACGCAGTATTTT
13	NA	TRBV7-3	TRBJ2-1	NA	CASSLGLNNEQFF	TGTGCCAGCAGCTTGGGGCTCAACAATGAGCAGTTCTTC
17	TRBD1	TRBV6-6	TRBJ1-5	many	CASSYSSGGLSNQPQHF	TGTGCCAGCAGTTACTCGTCAGGGGGCTTGAGCAATCAGCCCCAGCATTTT
18	NA	TRBV2	TRBJ1-6	many	CASSEEDGSSSYNSPLHF	TGTGCCAGCAGTGAAGAGGACGGGTCAAGCTCCTATAATTCACCCCTCCACTTT
16	TRBD1	TRBV5-6	TRBJ2-1	few	CASSLIDRGLYNEQFF	TGTGCCAGCAGCCTAATAGACAGGGGTTTATACAATGAGCAGTTCTTC
13	TRBD1	TRBV20-1	TRBJ1-5	few	CSVRTGRDQPQHF	TGCAGTGTTAGGACAGGGAGAGATCAGCCCCAGCATTTT
14	NA	TRBV6-5	TRBJ1-4	few	CASSYRQVNEKLFF	TGTGCCAGCAGTTACCGGCAGGTTAATGAAAAACTGTTTTTT
12	NA	TRBV6-1	TRBJ1-2	NA	CASSLKLYGYTF	TGTGCCAGCAGCCTTAAACTCTATGGCTACACCTTC
13	NA	TRBV12-3/TRBV12-4	TRBJ2-1	many	CASSLGRGNEQFF	TGTGCCAGCAGTCTCGGACGAGGCAATGAGCAGTTCTTC
18	TRBD1	TRBV6-1	TRBJ1-5	NA	CASVGAGTGPYSNQPQHF	TGTGCCAGCGTAGGTGCCGGGACAGGCCCCTATAGCAATCAGCCCCAGCATTTT
15	NA	TRBV6-1	TRBJ1-2	many	CASSYKAAVNYGYTF	TGTGCCAGCAGTTATAAGGCCGCCGTCAACTATGGCTACACCTTC
14	TRBD2	TRBV5-1	TRBJ2-7	many	CASSSREGPYEQYF	TGCGCCAGCAGCTCGCGGGAGGGCCCCTACGAGCAGTACTTC
15	TRBD2	TRBV19	TRBJ2-7	NA	CASSMSSGNYNEQYF	TGTGCCAGTAGTATGAGTAGCGGGAACTACAATGAGCAGTACTTC
15	TRBD1	TRBV7-2	TRBJ1-5	few	CASSSTGGSNQPQHF	TGTGCCAGCAGCTCAACAGGGGGGAGCAATCAGCCCCAGCATTTT
14	NA	TRBV20-1	TRBJ2-2	many	CSAVAGTHTGELFF	TGCAGTGCTGTAGCCGGGACCCACACCGGGGAGCTGTTTTTT
13	TRBD2	TRBV10-3	TRBJ2-5	few	CAISAGSGETQYF	TGTGCCATCAGCGCGGGTAGCGGGGAGACCCAGTACTTC
19	TRBD2	TRBV7-9	TRBJ2-1	many	CASSFSGRAIGRTYNEQFF	TGTGCCAGCAGCTTTAGCGGGAGGGCCATAGGAAGGACCTACAATGAGCAGTTCTTC
15	NA	TRBV5-1	TRBJ1-2	many	CASSLADGLNYGYTF	TGCGCCAGCAGCTTGGCCGACGGATTGAACTATGGCTACACCTTC
12	NA	TRBV5-1	TRBJ1-1	NA	CASSTGPNEAFF	TGCGCCAGCAGCACGGGCCCTAATGAAGCTTTCTTT
13	NA	TRBV10-3	TRBJ1-1	many	CAISAGGNTEAFF	TGTGCCATCAGTGCCGGAGGGAACACTGAAGCTTTCTTT
17	TRBD1	TRBV7-9	TRBJ1-1	NA	CASSNEGTGRKNTEAFF	TGTGCCAGCAGCAATGAAGGGACAGGGCGGAAGAACACTGAAGCTTTCTTT
14	TRBD1	TRBV20-1	TRBJ1-4	NA	CSASNSGGDEKLFF	TGCAGTGCTAGCAATTCAGGGGGAGATGAAAAACTGTTTTTT
14	NA	TRBV7-9	TRBJ2-7	many	CASRPSGEGYEQYF	TGTGCCAGCAGACCGTCGGGGGAAGGCTACGAGCAGTACTTC
15	NA	TRBV5-1	TRBJ1-1	few	CASSLAWQGDTEAFF	TGCGCCAGCAGCTTGGCCTGGCAGGGCGACACTGAAGCTTTCTTT
12	NA	TRBV20-1	TRBJ1-2	NA	CSARGGRYAYTF	TGCAGTGCCCGAGGGGGGAGGTATGCCTACACCTTC
13	NA	TRBV27	TRBJ2-1	many	CASGRRGYNEQFF	TGTGCCAGCGGTAGAAGGGGTTACAATGAGCAGTTCTTC
13	TRBD1	TRBV6-1	TRBJ2-7	many	CASSRDRGPEQYF	TGTGCCAGCAGTCGGGACAGGGGCCCCGAGCAGTACTTC
15	NA	TRBV18	TRBJ1-1	few	CASSPPVRVNTEAFF	TGTGCCAGCTCACCACCGGTGAGGGTGAACACTGAAGCTTTCTTT